This T cell receptor (beta chain) was profiled in a study of technical replicates of blood from a few donors. V was pared by 0 bases and J by 1 base, with 13 bases between. Germline loops: CDR1 SGHAT, CDR2 FQNNGV. The CDR3 sequence is 17 residues long. Method: immunoSEQ multiplex PCR; TCRdb's copy keeps in-frame clones and lacks some. The sample records fewer than 15,000 clones, about 80% being singletons. This clonotype was obtained from a human donor in good health. The sequenced sample was PBMCs. This chain uses TRBV11-2 with TRBJ1-3, with D possibly matching TRBD1 (6 bases). The CDR3 region is CASSLEGARGSGNTIYF. CDR3 sequence (DNA): TGTGCCAGCAGCTTAGAGGGGGCCAGGGGATCTGGAAACACCATATATTTT.